A single sample gave rise to the 11 T cell receptor beta chains below, sequenced in a study of blood T cell repertoires in COVID-19. This table comes from immunoSEQ multiplex PCR, and its TCRdb copy is limited to in-frame clones, with some not included. The sample holds roughly 150,000 clones; about three quarters are singletons and the top ten take around 2.7%. Sequencing was done on a sample of peripheral blood. Source of these receptors: a man between 65 and 85 years old with acute or convalescent COVID-19.

V is TRBV5-4 and J is TRBJ2-2, with 8 bases matching TRBD2. The CDR3 spans 16 residues. V was pared by 4 bases and J by 7 bases, with 12 bases of the junction left unmatched. Per germline, CDR1 SGHNT and CDR2 YYREEE (reference sequence). CDR3 DNA sequence: TGTGCCAGCAGCCCCCAACGCGGGGGGCTTGGCGGGGAGCTGTTTTTT. Protein sequence: CASSPQRGGLGGELFF.

The chain is built from TRBV19 and TRBJ1-5, with D possibly TRBD1 on 6 matching bases. Per the germline V gene, CDR1 is LNHDA and CDR2 is SQIVND (reference sequence). CDR3 length: 15 amino acids. V shed 10 bases and J shed 0 bases, with 16 bases lying between them. In nucleotides, the CDR3 is TGTGCCACTAGCTTAGGACAGAGTAGCAATCAGCCCCAGCATTTT. This sequence encodes CATSLGQSSNQPQHF.

Only one count was recorded for this clone. The chain combines TRBV3-1 (or the pseudogene TRBV3-2) with TRBJ2-1; TRBD2 agrees at 8 bases. CDR1 is LGHDT and CDR2 is YNNKEL in the germline V gene (reference sequence). The CDR3 runs to 15 residues. V shed 1 base, J shed 6 bases, and the junction held 5 bases outside the gene matches. CDR3 region: CASSQAPLAGNEQFF. The CDR3 nucleotides are TGTGCCAGCAGCCAAGCCCCCCTAGCGGGCAATGAGCAGTTCTTC.

The chain uses TRBV10-2 and TRBJ2-7; possibly TRBD2 for D (5 bases). This CDR3 contains 12 residues. Germline V gives CDR1 WSHSY, CDR2 SAAADI. Trimming removed 3 bases at V and 4 bases at J, with 7 bases between. Here the CDR3 DNA reads TGCGCCAGCAGTGAACGGGATTACGAGCAGTACTTC. Protein product: CASSERDYEQYF.

This clone has just one count. The V gene is TRBV6-6, the J gene TRBJ2-5; tentatively, D is TRBD1 (5 bases). With 0 bases removed from V and 4 bases from J, the gap between germline ends came to 9 bases. The CDR3 is 14 amino acids. Per germline, CDR1 MNHNY and CDR2 SVGAGI (reference sequence). CDR3: CASSYSRQGETQYF. CDR3 bases: TGTGCCAGCAGTTACTCTCGGCAGGGAGAGACCCAGTACTTC.

The chain recombines TRBV20-1 with TRBJ1-1; 7 bases match TRBD1. Trimming cost V 6 bases and J 10 bases; bases outside gene matches: 5. The CDR3 is 10 residues long. Germline V lookup: CDR1 DFQATT, CDR2 SNEGSKA (reference sequence). The DNA of the CDR3 is TGCAGTGCGACAGGGCGCGGAGCTTTCTTT. This gives the protein CSATGRGAFF.

About this clone itself: The sample has other DNA sequences that encode this CDR3 too. This sequence joins TRBV9 and TRBJ2-7; 10 bases are a match to TRBD2. CDR3 size: 15 residues. After removal of 4 bases from V and 0 bases from J, the junction contained 4 bases not matched to a gene. Germline loops: CDR1 SGDLS, CDR2 YYNGEE. CDR3 sequence (DNA): TGTGCCAGCAGCCCCCGGACTAGCGGCTCCTACGAGCAGTACTTC. Translation gives CASSPRTSGSYEQYF.

The chain couples TRBV19 to TRBJ1-2; D not certain. This CDR3 has 15 residues. The V gene's germline CDR1 is LNHDA and CDR2 SQIVND (reference sequence). V shed 3 bases and J shed 3 bases, with 14 bases lying between them. The CDR3 DNA reads TGTGCCAGTAGTATCCCCCGGAGCCGCTACTATGGCTACACCTTC. This gives the protein CASSIPRSRYYGYTF. Using reference TRBV19 and TRBJ1-2 for the parts outside the CDR3, the full variable domain is DGGITQSPKYLFRKEGQNVTLSCEQNLNHDAMYWYRQDPGQGLRLIYYSQIVNDFQKGDIAEGYSVSREKKESFPLTVTSAQKNPTAFYLCASSIPRSRYYGYTFGSGTRLTVV.

The rearrangement joins TRBV5-4 to TRBJ2-7, with 8 positions matching TRBD2. Germline CDR1 reads SGHNT; CDR2 reads YYREEE (reference sequence). The CDR3 runs to 13 residues. The junction had 4 bases not matched to a gene; V was cut back by 2 bases and J by 6 bases. CDR3 sequence: CASSFSGTAEQYF. For the CDR3, the DNA is TGTGCCAGCAGCTTTAGCGGGACCGCCGAGCAGTACTTC.

The chain joins TRBV19 to TRBJ1-6, with D unclear. The CDR3 is 15 residues long. V shed 10 bases and J shed 3 bases, with 16 bases lying between them. Germline-derived CDR1 and CDR2 are LNHDA and SQIVND (reference sequence). The CDR3 nucleotides are TGTGCCACGGGCCCGGGGAACATCTATAATTCACCCCTCCACTTT. This translates into CATGPGNIYNSPLHF.

Only a few counts were recorded for this clone. This chain joins TRBV3-1 (or the pseudogene TRBV3-2) and TRBJ2-7; 13 positions match TRBD2. V trimming: 4 bases; J trimming: 6 bases; junction bases outside the gene matches: 3. CDR1 is LGHDT, CDR2 YNNKEL, per germline (reference sequence). The CDR3 sequence is 14 residues long. CDR3 sequence reads: CASSPGTSGVEQYF. CDR3 coding DNA: TGTGCCAGCAGCCCGGGGACTAGCGGGGTCGAGCAGTACTTC.